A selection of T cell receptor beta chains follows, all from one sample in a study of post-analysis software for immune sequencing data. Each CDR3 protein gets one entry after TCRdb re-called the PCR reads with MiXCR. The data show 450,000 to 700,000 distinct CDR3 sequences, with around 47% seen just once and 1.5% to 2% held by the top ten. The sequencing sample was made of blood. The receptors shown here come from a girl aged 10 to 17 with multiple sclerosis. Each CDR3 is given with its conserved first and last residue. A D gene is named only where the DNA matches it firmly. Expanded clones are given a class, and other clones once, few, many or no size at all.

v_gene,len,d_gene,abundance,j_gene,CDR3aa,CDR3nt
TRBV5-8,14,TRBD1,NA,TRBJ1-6,CASSAGQGATPLHF,TGTGCCAGCAGCGCCGGACAGGGGGCAACACCCCTCCACTTT
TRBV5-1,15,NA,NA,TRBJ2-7,CASSLAGKGSYEQYF,TGCGCCAGCAGCTTGGCGGGGAAGGGATCCTACGAGCAGTACTTC
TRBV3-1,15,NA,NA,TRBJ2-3,CASSQDGSRTDTQYF,TGTGCCAGCAGCCAAGATGGGTCACGCACAGATACGCAGTATTTT
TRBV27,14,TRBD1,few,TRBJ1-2,CASRGAGGYYGYTF,TGTGCCAGCAGGGGGGCAGGGGGGTACTATGGCTACACCTTC
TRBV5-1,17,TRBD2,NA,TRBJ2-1,CASSLVPSGRRYNEQFF,TGCGCCAGCAGCTTGGTGCCTAGCGGGAGACGGTACAATGAGCAGTTCTTC
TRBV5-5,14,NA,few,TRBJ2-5,CASSLEGNRETQYF,TGTGCCAGCAGCTTGGAGGGAAACCGAGAGACCCAGTACTTC
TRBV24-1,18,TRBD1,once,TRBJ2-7,CATSDSEARGQGAYEQYF,TGTGCCACCAGTGATTCGGAGGCAAGGGGACAGGGGGCCTACGAGCAGTACTTC
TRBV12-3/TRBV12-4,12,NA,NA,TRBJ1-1,CASSSGFSEAFF,TGTGCCAGCAGTTCAGGGTTTTCTGAAGCTTTCTTT
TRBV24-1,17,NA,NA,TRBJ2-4,CATSAPERGVTYNEQYF,TGTGCCACCAGTGCCCCTGAGAGGGGGGTTACCTACAATGAGCAGTACTTC
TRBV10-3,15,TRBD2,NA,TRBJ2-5,CAISSGVLQQETQYF,TGTGCCATCAGTAGCGGGGTACTACAACAAGAGACCCAGTACTTC
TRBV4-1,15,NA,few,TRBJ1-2,CASSPNLQGFHGYTF,TGCGCCAGCAGCCCTAACTTACAGGGATTCCATGGCTACACCTTC
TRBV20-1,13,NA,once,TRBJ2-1,CSARGVVYNEQFF,TGCAGTGCTAGAGGGGTCGTTTACAATGAGCAGTTCTTC
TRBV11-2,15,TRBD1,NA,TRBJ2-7,CASSSGAGGLYEQYF,TGTGCCAGCAGCTCGGGCGCAGGGGGTCTCTACGAGCAGTACTTC
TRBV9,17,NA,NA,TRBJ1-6,CASSFRPNLSYNSPLHF,TGTGCCAGCAGCTTTAGACCGAACCTCTCCTATAATTCACCCCTCCACTTT
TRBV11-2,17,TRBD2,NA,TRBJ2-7,CTSSSIPRGGGAYEQYF,TGTACCAGCAGCTCGATCCCAAGGGGCGGGGGGGCCTACGAGCAGTACTTC
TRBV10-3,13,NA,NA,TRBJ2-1,CAISERGRDEQFF,TGTGCCATCAGTGAGCGGGGCAGGGATGAGCAGTTCTTC
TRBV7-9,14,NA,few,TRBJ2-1,CASSLGQGEDEQFF,TGTGCCAGCAGCTTAGGCCAGGGCGAGGATGAGCAGTTCTTC
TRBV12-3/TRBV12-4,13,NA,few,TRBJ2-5,CASSLGWQETQYF,TGTGCCAGCAGTTTAGGATGGCAAGAGACCCAGTACTTC
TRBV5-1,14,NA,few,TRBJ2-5,CASMPTGAEETQYF,TGCGCCAGCATGCCCACTGGGGCAGAAGAGACCCAGTACTTC
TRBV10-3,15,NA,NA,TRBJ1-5,CAISDGSHSNQPQHF,TGTGCCATCAGTGACGGCAGCCATAGCAATCAGCCCCAGCATTTT
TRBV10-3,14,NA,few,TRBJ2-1,CATSPGRSYNEQFF,TGTGCCACGTCCCCGGGACGGTCCTACAATGAGCAGTTCTTC
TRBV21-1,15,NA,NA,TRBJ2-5,CASSKVGPFRETQYF,TGTGCCAGCAGCAAAGTAGGGCCCTTTCGAGAGACCCAGTACTTC
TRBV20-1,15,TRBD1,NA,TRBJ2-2,CSARPGTGFTGELFF,TGCAGTGCTAGACCCGGGACAGGGTTCACCGGGGAGCTGTTTTTT
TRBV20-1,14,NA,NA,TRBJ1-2,CSAVPAPLDYGYTF,TGCAGTGCTGTCCCGGCCCCCCTGGACTATGGCTACACCTTC
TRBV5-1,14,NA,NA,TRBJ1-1,CASSGGPDYTEAFF,TGCGCCAGCAGCGGCGGACCGGACTACACTGAAGCTTTCTTT
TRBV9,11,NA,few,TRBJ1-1,CVSSPAGDAFF,TGTGTCAGCAGCCCCGCAGGAGACGCTTTCTTT
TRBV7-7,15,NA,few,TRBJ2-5,CASSAYQGNQETQYF,TGTGCTAGCAGCGCTTATCAGGGAAACCAAGAGACCCAGTACTTC
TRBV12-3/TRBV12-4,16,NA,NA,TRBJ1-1,CASSLSDRRLSTEAFF,TGTGCCAGCAGTCTCTCGGACAGAAGACTAAGCACTGAAGCTTTCTTT
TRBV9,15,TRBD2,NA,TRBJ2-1,CASSVEVAGAGEQFF,TGTGCCAGCAGCGTAGAAGTAGCGGGAGCGGGTGAGCAGTTCTTC
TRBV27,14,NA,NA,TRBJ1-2,CASSPLGGDYGYTF,TGTGCCAGCAGCCCGCTCGGGGGCGACTATGGCTACACCTTC
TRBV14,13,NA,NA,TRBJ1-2,CASSQGPGGGYTF,TGTGCCAGCAGCCAAGGCCCCGGGGGTGGCTACACCTTC
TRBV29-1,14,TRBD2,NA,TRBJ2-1,CSVEGLAGGLGEFF,TGCAGCGTTGAGGGACTAGCGGGGGGCCTGGGAGAGTTCTTC
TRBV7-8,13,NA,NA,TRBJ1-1,CASSPTYGTEAFF,TGTGCCAGCAGCCCAACGTATGGCACTGAAGCTTTCTTT
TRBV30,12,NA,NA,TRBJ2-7,CALPDGGHEQYF,TGTGCCCTCCCTGACGGGGGCCACGAGCAGTACTTC
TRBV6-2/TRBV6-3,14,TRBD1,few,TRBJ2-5,CASSRQGRQETQYF,TGTGCCAGCAGTCGACAGGGGAGGCAAGAGACCCAGTACTTC
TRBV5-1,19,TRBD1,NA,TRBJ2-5,CASSSSNSDREIPQETQYF,TGCGCCAGCAGCTCTTCAAACTCGGACAGGGAGATTCCTCAAGAGACCCAGTACTTC
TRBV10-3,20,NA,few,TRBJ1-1,CAISESRGNRQGGVNTEAFF,TGTGCCATCAGTGAGTCAAGGGGGAATAGGCAGGGAGGAGTGAACACTGAAGCTTTCTTT
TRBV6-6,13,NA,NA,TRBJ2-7,CASSETGFYERYF,TGTGCCAGCAGCGAGACAGGCTTTTACGAGCGGTACTTC
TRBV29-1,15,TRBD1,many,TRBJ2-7,CSVVPGTGDTYEQYF,TGCAGCGTTGTACCCGGGACAGGGGACACCTACGAGCAGTACTTC
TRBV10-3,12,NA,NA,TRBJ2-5,CAISRQEETQYF,TGTGCCATCAGCCGACAGGAAGAGACCCAGTACTTC
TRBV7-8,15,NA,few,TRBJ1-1,CASTDTLRQGTEAFF,TGTGCCAGCACCGATACTCTGAGGCAGGGGACTGAAGCTTTCTTT
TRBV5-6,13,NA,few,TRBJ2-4,CASSFYTREEQYF,TGTGCCAGCAGCTTTTACACCCGCGAGGAGCAGTACTTC
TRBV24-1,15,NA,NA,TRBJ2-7,CATSDPGQGSYEQYF,TGTGCCACCAGTGACCCGGGCCAGGGATCCTACGAGCAGTACTTC
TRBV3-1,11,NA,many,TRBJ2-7,CASSQSYEQYF,TGTGCCAGCAGCCAAAGCTACGAGCAGTACTTC
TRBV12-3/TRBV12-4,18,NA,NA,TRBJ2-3,CASSSRPGRTASTDTQYF,TGTGCCAGCAGCTCTAGACCGGGGCGCACAGCTAGCACAGATACGCAGTATTTT
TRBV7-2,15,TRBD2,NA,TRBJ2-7,CASSLGFSGGIEQYF,TGTGCCAGCAGCTTAGGTTTTAGCGGGGGGATCGAGCAGTACTTC
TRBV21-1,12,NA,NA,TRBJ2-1,CASQDGYNEQFF,TGTGCCAGTCAAGACGGATACAATGAGCAGTTCTTC
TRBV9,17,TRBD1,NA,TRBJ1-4,CASSGSLGQGTNEKLFF,TGTGCCAGCAGCGGCTCCTTGGGACAGGGGACGAATGAAAAACTGTTTTTT
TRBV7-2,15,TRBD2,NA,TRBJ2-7,CASSLATSGGNEQYF,TGTGCCAGCAGCTTAGCAACTAGCGGGGGGAATGAGCAGTACTTC
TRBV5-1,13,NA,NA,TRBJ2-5,CASSWTPRETQYF,TGCGCCAGCAGCTGGACTCCTCGGGAGACCCAGTACTTC
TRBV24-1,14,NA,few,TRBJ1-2,CATSDTGEGYGYTF,TGTGCCACCAGTGATACAGGAGAAGGCTATGGCTACACCTTC
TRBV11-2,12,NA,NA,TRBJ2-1,CASSPAGNEQFF,TGTGCCAGCAGCCCCGCAGGGAATGAGCAGTTCTTC
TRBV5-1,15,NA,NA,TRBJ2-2,CASSLGGGNTGELFF,TGCGCCAGCAGCTTGGGCGGCGGAAACACCGGGGAGCTGTTTTTT
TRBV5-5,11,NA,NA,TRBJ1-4,CASSSREKLFF,TGTGCCAGCAGCTCCAGGGAAAAACTGTTTTTT